This T cell receptor (beta chain) was captured in a study of synovial regulatory T cells in juvenile arthritis. Overall study findings and caveats: iaTreg TCR repertoires were largely private across patients and partially overlapped synovial Teff and blood CPL.

Germline-derived CDR1 and CDR2 are SNHLY and FYNNEI. The CDR3 has 14 residues. DNA is not recorded here. Using immunoSEQ multiplex PCR, the repertoire was profiled, and TCRdb retains in-frame clones only, with some absent. The sample has roughly 9,900 clones, and its top ten clones hold 0.85% to 1.2%. As for this clone: As yet, its antigen is unknown.

Patients were aged median 11.6 years with disease lasting median around 7 years. The receptor comes from a donor aged 2-29 years with juvenile idiopathic arthritis. The chain employs TRBV2 and TRBJ1-3. The sequenced sample consisted of Treg cells from blood. The subset is: remaining (HLA-DR-negative) circulating blood Treg cells. CDR3 loop: CASRDRNSGNTIYF.